The present TCR beta chain was sequenced within a study of blood T cell repertoires in COVID-19. Overall study: Samples came from the United States, Italy and Spain, spanning acute and convalescent COVID-19. Nucleic acid was either cDNA or gDNA, and it came from T cells, B-cell-depleted T cells, or PBMCs.

Study processing details: Reference gene primer amplification gave estimated nucleated cell counts. Some clones are missing from TCRdb's copy, which holds only in-frame ones; the method was immunoSEQ multiplex PCR. Clonal size and the V and J genes are those of that table, whereas D and trimming came from the DNA. The data contain about 240,000 clones, around 87% of them singletons. Trimming shortened V by 0 bases and J by 3 bases, and 10 bases separated the two germline ends. This CDR3 comprises 14 residues. Germline loops: CDR1 SGDLS, CDR2 YYNGEE. This TCR derives from an older woman with active or convalescent COVID-19. J is TRBJ2-7 and V is TRBV9; the D gene is possibly TRBD2 (5 bases). Sequencing was performed on peripheral blood. CDR3 nucleotides: TGTGCCAGCAGCGTAGGTGAGGGATACTACGAGCAGTACTTC. Translating it yields CASSVGEGYYEQYF. Using reference TRBV9 and TRBJ2-7 for the parts outside the CDR3, the full variable domain is DSGVTQTPKHLITATGQRVTLRCSPRSGDLSVYWYQQSLDQGLQFLIQYYNGEERAKGNILERFSAQQFPDLHSELNLSSLELGDSALYFCASSVGEGYYEQYFGPGTRLTVT.